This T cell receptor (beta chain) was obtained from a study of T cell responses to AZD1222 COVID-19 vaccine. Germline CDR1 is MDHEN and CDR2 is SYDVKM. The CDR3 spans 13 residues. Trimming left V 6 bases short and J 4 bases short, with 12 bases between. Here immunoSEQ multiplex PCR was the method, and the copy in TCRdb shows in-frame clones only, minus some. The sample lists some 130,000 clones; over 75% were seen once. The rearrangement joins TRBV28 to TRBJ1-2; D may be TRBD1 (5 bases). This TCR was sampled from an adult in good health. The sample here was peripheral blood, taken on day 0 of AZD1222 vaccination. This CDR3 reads CASSQGIPYGYTF. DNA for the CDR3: TGTGCCAGCAGCCAGGGAATCCCCTATGGCTACACCTTC.